This T cell receptor (beta chain) was sequenced for a study of cytomegalovirus exposure and HLA in healthy donors. Study at large: Among over 350 genotyped donors, around 80% fell in the Caucasian-associated ancestry cluster. Study-wide results and caveats: Most TCR sequences showed up rarely, but some public TCRs showed up in many donors. A list of around 150 TCR beta chains associated with cytomegalovirus was given.

13 Jbeta primers and 60 Vbeta primers were used for the PCR. TCRdb's copy holds only in-frame clones and misses some; the assay was immunoSEQ multiplex PCR. The table has around 100,000 clones, around three quarters seen once. When sampled, the donors appeared nominally healthy, though they likely had unrecorded immune exposures. As to this clone: Its antigen is still unknown.

Germline V lookup: CDR1 ENHRY, CDR2 SYGVKD. This CDR3 has 14 residues. The junction had 7 bases not matched to a gene; V was cut back by 1 base and J by 7 bases. Sequenced input: PBMCs. The chain is built from TRBV10-3 and TRBJ2-7; 7 bases fit TRBD1. The origin of this receptor is a man aged 45-60 years in good health and CMV-seropositive. The CDR3 coding sequence is TGTGCCATCAGTGAGTTCAGGGGGACGGAGGAGCAGTACTTC. Amino acid sequence: CAISEFRGTEEQYF.